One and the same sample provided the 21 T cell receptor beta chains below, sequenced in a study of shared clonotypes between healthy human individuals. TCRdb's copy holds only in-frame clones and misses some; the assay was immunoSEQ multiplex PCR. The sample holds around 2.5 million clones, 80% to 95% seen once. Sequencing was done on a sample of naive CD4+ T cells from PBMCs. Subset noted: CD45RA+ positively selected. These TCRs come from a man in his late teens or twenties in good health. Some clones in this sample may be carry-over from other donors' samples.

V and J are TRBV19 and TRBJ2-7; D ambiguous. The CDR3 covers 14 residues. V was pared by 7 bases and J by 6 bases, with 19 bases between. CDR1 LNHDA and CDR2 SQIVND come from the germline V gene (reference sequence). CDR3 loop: CASNVGESSGEQYF. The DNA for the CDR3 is TGTGCCAGTAATGTCGGAGAGAGCTCGGGCGAGCAGTACTTC. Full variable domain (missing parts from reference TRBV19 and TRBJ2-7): DGGITQSPKYLFRKEGQNVTLSCEQNLNHDAMYWYRQDPGQGLRLIYYSQIVNDFQKGDIAEGYSVSREKKESFPLTVTSAQKNPTAFYLCASNVGESSGEQYFGPGTRLTVT.

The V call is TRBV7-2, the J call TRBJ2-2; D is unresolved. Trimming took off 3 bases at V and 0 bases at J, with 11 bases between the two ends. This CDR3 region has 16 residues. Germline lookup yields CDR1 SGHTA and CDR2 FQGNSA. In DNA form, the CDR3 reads TGTGCCAGCAGCTTCTCCGCCAGGACGAACACCGGGGAGCTGTTTTTT. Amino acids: CASSFSARTNTGELFF.

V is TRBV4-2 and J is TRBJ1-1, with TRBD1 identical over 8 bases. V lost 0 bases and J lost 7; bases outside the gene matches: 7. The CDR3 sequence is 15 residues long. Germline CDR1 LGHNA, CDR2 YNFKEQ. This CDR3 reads CASSQDKGQDSEAFF. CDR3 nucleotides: TGTGCCAGCAGCCAAGATAAGGGACAGGATAGTGAAGCTTTCTTT.

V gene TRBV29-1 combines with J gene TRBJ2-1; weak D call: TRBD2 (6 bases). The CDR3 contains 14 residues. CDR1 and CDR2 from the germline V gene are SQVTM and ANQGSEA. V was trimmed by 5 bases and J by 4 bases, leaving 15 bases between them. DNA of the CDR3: TGCAGCGTTCCCGGGGGATTAGGTTACAATGAGCAGTTCTTC. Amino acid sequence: CSVPGGLGYNEQFF.

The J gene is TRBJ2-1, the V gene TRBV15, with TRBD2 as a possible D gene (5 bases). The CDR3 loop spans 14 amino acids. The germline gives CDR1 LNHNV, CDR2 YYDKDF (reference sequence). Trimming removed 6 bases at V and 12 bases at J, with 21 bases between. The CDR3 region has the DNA TGTGCCACCAGAGAGTCTGGCCGGGATCTCGGGCAGTTCTTC. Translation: CATRESGRDLGQFF.

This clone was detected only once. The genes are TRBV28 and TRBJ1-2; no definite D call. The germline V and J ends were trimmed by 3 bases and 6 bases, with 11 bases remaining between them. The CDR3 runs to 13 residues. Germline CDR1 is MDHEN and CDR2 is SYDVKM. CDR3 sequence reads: CASSLVRVNGYTF. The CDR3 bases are TGTGCCAGCAGTTTGGTTAGGGTCAATGGCTACACCTTC.

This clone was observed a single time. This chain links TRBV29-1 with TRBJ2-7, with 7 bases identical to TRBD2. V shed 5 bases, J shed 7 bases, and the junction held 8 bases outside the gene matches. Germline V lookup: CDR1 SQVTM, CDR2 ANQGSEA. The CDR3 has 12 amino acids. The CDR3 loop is CSVLRAGEEQYF. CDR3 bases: TGCAGCGTTCTGCGGGCGGGAGAAGAGCAGTACTTC.

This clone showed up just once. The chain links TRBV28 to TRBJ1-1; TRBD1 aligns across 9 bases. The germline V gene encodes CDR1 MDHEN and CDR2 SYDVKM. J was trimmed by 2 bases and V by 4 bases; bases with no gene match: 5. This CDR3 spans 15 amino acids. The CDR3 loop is CASSWDREENTEAFF. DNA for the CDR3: TGTGCCAGCAGTTGGGACAGGGAGGAAAACACTGAAGCTTTCTTT.

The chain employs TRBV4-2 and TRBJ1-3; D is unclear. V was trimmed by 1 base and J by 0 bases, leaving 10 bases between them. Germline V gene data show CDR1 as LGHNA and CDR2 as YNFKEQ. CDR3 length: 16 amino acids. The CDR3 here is CASSQGTPSSGNTIYF. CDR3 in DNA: TGTGCCAGCAGCCAAGGAACCCCGAGCTCTGGAAACACCATATATTTT.

CDR3 nucleotide sequence: TGTGCCAGCACCACCCCGGGCAGTTTCTATGGCTACACCTTC. This gives the protein CASTTPGSFYGYTF. This chain uses TRBV28 with TRBJ1-2; D unresolved. Germline assignment: CDR1 MDHEN and CDR2 SYDVKM. With 7 bases removed from V and 4 bases from J, the gap between germline ends came to 16 bases. This CDR3 has 14 residues.

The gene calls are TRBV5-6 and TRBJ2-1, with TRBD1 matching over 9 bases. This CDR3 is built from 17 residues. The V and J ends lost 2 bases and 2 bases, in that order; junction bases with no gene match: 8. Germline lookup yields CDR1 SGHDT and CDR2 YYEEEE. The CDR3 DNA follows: TGTGCCAGCAGCTTAGACACCGGGACAGGGACCTACAATGAGCAGTTCTTC. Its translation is CASSLDTGTGTYNEQFF.

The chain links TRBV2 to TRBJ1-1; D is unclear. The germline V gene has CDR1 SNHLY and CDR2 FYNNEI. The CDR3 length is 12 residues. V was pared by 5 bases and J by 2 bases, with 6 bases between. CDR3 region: CASSKHNTEAFF. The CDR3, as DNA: TGTGCCAGCAGTAAACACAACACTGAAGCTTTCTTT.

CDR3 amino acids: CASSAIPRAGITDTQYF. CDR3 bases: TGTGCCAGCAGTGCTATTCCACGGGCAGGGATCACAGATACGCAGTATTTT. The gene calls are TRBV6-4 and TRBJ2-3; D may be TRBD1 (5 bases). The length of the CDR3 is 17 residues. The germline CDR1 and CDR2 sequences are MRHNA and SNTAGT. V lost 4 bases and J lost 2, with 19 bases in between.

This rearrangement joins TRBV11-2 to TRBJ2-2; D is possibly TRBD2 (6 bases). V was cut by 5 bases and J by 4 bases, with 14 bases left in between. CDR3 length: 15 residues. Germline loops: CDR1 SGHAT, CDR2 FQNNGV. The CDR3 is CASSARLGSTGELFF. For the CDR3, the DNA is TGTGCCAGCAGCGCCCGACTAGGGAGCACCGGGGAGCTGTTTTTT.

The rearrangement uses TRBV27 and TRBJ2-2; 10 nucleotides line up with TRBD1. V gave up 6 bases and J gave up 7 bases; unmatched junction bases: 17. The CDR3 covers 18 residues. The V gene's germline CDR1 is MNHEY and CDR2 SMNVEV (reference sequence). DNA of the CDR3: TGTGCCAGCAGCCACCGCTTAAGAGACAGGGGGCTTTTCGGGGAGCTGTTTTTT. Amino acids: CASSHRLRDRGLFGELFF.

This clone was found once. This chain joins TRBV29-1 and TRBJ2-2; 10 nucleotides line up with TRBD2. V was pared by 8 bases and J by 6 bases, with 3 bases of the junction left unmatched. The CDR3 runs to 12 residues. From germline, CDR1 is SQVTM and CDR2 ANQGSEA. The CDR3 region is CSTSGKAGELFF. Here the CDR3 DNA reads TGCAGCACTAGCGGGAAAGCCGGGGAGCTGTTTTTT.

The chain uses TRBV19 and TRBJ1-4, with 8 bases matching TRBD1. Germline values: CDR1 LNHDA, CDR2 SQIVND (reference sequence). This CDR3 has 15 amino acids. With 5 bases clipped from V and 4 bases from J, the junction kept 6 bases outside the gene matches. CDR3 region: CASSLQGAINEKLFF. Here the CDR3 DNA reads TGTGCCAGTAGTCTGCAGGGGGCAATTAATGAAAAACTGTTTTTT.

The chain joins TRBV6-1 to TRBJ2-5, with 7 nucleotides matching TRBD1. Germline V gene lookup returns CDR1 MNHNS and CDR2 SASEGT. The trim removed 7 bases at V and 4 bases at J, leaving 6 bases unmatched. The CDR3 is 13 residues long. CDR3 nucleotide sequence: TGTGCCAGCACTCGAACAGGGGCAGAGACCCAGTACTTC. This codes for CASTRTGAETQYF.

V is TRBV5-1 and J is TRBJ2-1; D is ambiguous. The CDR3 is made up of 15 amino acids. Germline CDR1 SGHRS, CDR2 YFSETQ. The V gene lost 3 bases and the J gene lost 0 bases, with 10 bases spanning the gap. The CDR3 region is CASSYTDSSYNEQFF. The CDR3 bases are TGCGCCAGCAGCTACACAGATAGCTCCTACAATGAGCAGTTCTTC.

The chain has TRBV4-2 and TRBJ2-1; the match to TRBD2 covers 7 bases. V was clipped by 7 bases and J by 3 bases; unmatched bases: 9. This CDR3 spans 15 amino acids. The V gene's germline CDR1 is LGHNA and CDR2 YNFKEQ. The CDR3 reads CASTRSGADYNEQFF. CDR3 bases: TGTGCCAGCACCCGCAGCGGGGCCGACTACAATGAGCAGTTCTTC.

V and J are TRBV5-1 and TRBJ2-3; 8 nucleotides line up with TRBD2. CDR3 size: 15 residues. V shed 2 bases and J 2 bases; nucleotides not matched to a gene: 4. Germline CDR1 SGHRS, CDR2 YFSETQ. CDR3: CASSFGGGTTDTQYF. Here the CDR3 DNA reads TGCGCCAGCAGCTTTGGCGGGGGGACCACAGATACGCAGTATTTT.